This TCR beta chain was found in a study of cytomegalovirus exposure and HLA in healthy donors. Study conclusions and caveats: In vitro confirmation showed a few CMV-associated chains to be CMV antigen specific. As immune exposure information, only CMV serostatus was available.

The study ran its PCR with 60 Vbeta and 13 Jbeta primers. Clones were read by immunoSEQ multiplex PCR, and TCRdb kept only the in-frame ones, dropping some. The sample yields some 240,000 clones, approximately 78% seen once. The count of this clone is one. Its antigen remains unidentified. Though nominally healthy at sampling, donors likely had unrecorded immune exposures. CDR1 is MNHNY and CDR2 is SVGAGI in the germline V gene (reference sequence). CDR3 length: 12 amino acids. With V trimmed by 11 bases and J by 0 bases, 2 bases remained unmatched. This TCR was sampled from a male donor in good health and CMV-seronegative. The sequenced sample consisted of PBMCs. This sequence joins TRBV6-6 and TRBJ2-3; 7 bases map to TRBD1. As DNA, the CDR3 is TGTGCCGGGGGACAGAGCACAGATACGCAGTATTTT. It specifies CAGGQSTDTQYF.